These T cell receptor beta chains were read from a single sample in a study of T-cell reconstitution after alpha-beta-depleted transplantation in children. From the PCR reads, TCRdb called clonotypes with MiXCR, one entry per CDR3 protein. The top ten hold roughly 0.84% of the sample, which has 600,000 to 700,000 distinct CDR3 sequences, less than 15% seen once. The sample was PBMCs, taken before TCRalphabeta/CD19-depleted stem cell transplant. The source is a girl aged 2-10 years with congenital amegakaryocytic thrombocytopenia, due to receive a stem cell transplant. The CDR3 runs from the conserved cysteine through the conserved F or W. The order of the fields is J gene, D gene, clone size, V gene, CDR3 protein, CDR3 DNA. D genes are given only for firm matches. A row's size may be missing; if present it is once, few, many or a size class.

j_call: TRBJ2-7
d_call: -
clone_size: many
v_call: TRBV29-1
cdr3_aa: CSAATRSSYEQYF
cdr3_nt: TGCAGCGCCGCTACAAGGAGCTCCTACGAGCAGTACTTC

j_call: TRBJ2-1
d_call: -
clone_size: many
v_call: TRBV12-3/TRBV12-4
cdr3_aa: CASTFTSGGEQFF
cdr3_nt: TGTGCCAGCACCTTCACATCTGGGGGAGAGCAGTTCTTC

j_call: TRBJ2-3
d_call: TRBD2
clone_size: -
v_call: TRBV20-1
cdr3_aa: CSADKSGRGADTQYF
cdr3_nt: TGCAGTGCTGACAAAAGCGGGAGAGGAGCAGATACGCAGTATTTT

j_call: TRBJ2-1
d_call: -
clone_size: many
v_call: TRBV6-1
cdr3_aa: CASSAIKKPEQFF
cdr3_nt: TGTGCCAGCAGTGCAATTAAGAAGCCCGAGCAGTTCTTC

j_call: TRBJ2-3
d_call: -
clone_size: many
v_call: TRBV27
cdr3_aa: CASSSRQSDTQYF
cdr3_nt: TGTGCCAGCAGTTCCCGACAATCAGATACGCAGTATTTT

j_call: TRBJ2-6
d_call: TRBD2
clone_size: many
v_call: TRBV27
cdr3_aa: CASSNLAGGSSGANVLTF
cdr3_nt: TGTGCCAGCAGTAATTTAGCGGGAGGGAGCTCTGGGGCCAACGTCCTGACTTTC

j_call: TRBJ2-3
d_call: TRBD2
clone_size: -
v_call: TRBV7-6
cdr3_aa: CASSALTSGSGDTQYF
cdr3_nt: TGTGCCAGCAGCGCCCTAACTAGCGGGAGTGGAGATACGCAGTATTTT

j_call: TRBJ1-3
d_call: -
clone_size: few
v_call: TRBV7-9
cdr3_aa: CASSSYGYTIYF
cdr3_nt: TGTGCCAGCAGCTCGTACGGATACACCATATATTTT

j_call: TRBJ2-1
d_call: TRBD2
clone_size: many
v_call: TRBV15
cdr3_aa: CATSGGGNEQFF
cdr3_nt: TGTGCCACCAGCGGCGGGGGTAATGAGCAGTTCTTC

j_call: TRBJ2-7
d_call: -
clone_size: -
v_call: TRBV28
cdr3_aa: CASSFSRMSSYEQYF
cdr3_nt: TGTGCCAGCAGTTTTTCCCGGATGAGCTCCTACGAGCAGTACTTC

j_call: TRBJ2-4
d_call: -
clone_size: -
v_call: TRBV18
cdr3_aa: CASSPTYGAKNIQYF
cdr3_nt: TGTGCCAGCTCACCCACCTACGGAGCAAAAAACATTCAGTACTTC

j_call: TRBJ1-6
d_call: -
clone_size: many
v_call: TRBV3-1
cdr3_aa: CASSPGLWHSPLHF
cdr3_nt: TGTGCCAGCAGCCCCGGGCTATGGCATTCACCCCTCCACTTT

j_call: TRBJ2-7
d_call: -
clone_size: many
v_call: TRBV7-2
cdr3_aa: CASSLVLGLVDEQYF
cdr3_nt: TGTGCCAGCAGCTTAGTTCTGGGTTTGGTGGACGAGCAGTACTTC

j_call: TRBJ2-7
d_call: -
clone_size: few
v_call: TRBV29-1
cdr3_aa: CSVPQGGTLGYEQYF
cdr3_nt: TGCAGCGTTCCCCAGGGGGGGACCCTGGGATACGAGCAGTACTTC

j_call: TRBJ2-7
d_call: TRBD2
clone_size: -
v_call: TRBV20-1
cdr3_aa: CSARTSLFYEQYF
cdr3_nt: TGCAGTGCCCGGACTAGCCTATTCTACGAGCAGTACTTC

j_call: TRBJ1-2
d_call: -
clone_size: many
v_call: TRBV20-1
cdr3_aa: CSATQDTIANYGYTF
cdr3_nt: TGCAGTGCTACCCAGGACACCATCGCAAACTATGGCTACACCTTC

j_call: TRBJ1-1
d_call: -
clone_size: -
v_call: TRBV5-1
cdr3_aa: CASSLPYSSAGAEAFF
cdr3_nt: TGCGCCAGCAGCTTACCTTACAGCTCAGCAGGAGCTGAAGCTTTCTTT

j_call: TRBJ2-4
d_call: TRBD1
clone_size: -
v_call: TRBV5-1
cdr3_aa: CASSWSDGTGKNIQYF
cdr3_nt: TGCGCCAGCAGCTGGTCAGACGGGACAGGGAAAAACATTCAGTACTTC

j_call: TRBJ2-7
d_call: TRBD2
clone_size: few
v_call: TRBV3-1
cdr3_aa: CASSLGLAHHEQYF
cdr3_nt: TGTGCCAGCAGCCTGGGACTAGCCCACCACGAGCAGTACTTC

j_call: TRBJ2-7
d_call: -
clone_size: few
v_call: TRBV7-8
cdr3_aa: CASSLATTLGHEQYF
cdr3_nt: TGTGCCAGCAGCTTAGCGACGACGCTGGGCCACGAGCAGTACTTC

j_call: TRBJ2-3
d_call: -
clone_size: -
v_call: TRBV20-1
cdr3_aa: CSAPSYGTDTQYF
cdr3_nt: TGCAGTGCCCCTAGCTACGGCACAGATACGCAGTATTTT

j_call: TRBJ2-3
d_call: TRBD1
clone_size: many
v_call: TRBV11-2
cdr3_aa: CASSLGGQGVTDTQYF
cdr3_nt: TGTGCCAGCAGCTTAGGCGGACAGGGCGTAACAGATACGCAGTATTTT

j_call: TRBJ2-1
d_call: -
clone_size: many
v_call: TRBV20-1
cdr3_aa: CSARSPSPGDEQFF
cdr3_nt: TGCAGTGCTAGATCCCCTAGCCCCGGAGACGAGCAGTTCTTC

j_call: TRBJ2-1
d_call: TRBD2
clone_size: -
v_call: TRBV7-6
cdr3_aa: CASSKTLAGTYNEQFF
cdr3_nt: TGTGCCAGCAGCAAAACACTAGCGGGGACCTACAATGAGCAGTTCTTC

j_call: TRBJ2-5
d_call: TRBD2
clone_size: few
v_call: TRBV5-1
cdr3_aa: CASSTGLAGTQETQYF
cdr3_nt: TGCGCCAGCAGCACGGGACTAGCGGGTACACAAGAGACCCAGTACTTC

j_call: TRBJ2-1
d_call: TRBD2
clone_size: many
v_call: TRBV5-1
cdr3_aa: CASSWTPSGSHNEQFF
cdr3_nt: TGCGCCAGCAGCTGGACCCCTAGCGGGAGTCACAATGAGCAGTTCTTC

j_call: TRBJ2-3
d_call: TRBD1
clone_size: many
v_call: TRBV5-1
cdr3_aa: CASSPRTGAITDTQYF
cdr3_nt: TGCGCCAGCAGCCCGAGGACAGGGGCTATCACAGATACGCAGTATTTT

j_call: TRBJ2-5
d_call: TRBD2
clone_size: -
v_call: TRBV11-1
cdr3_aa: CASSLEPRLAGVGETQYF
cdr3_nt: TGTGCCAGCAGCTTAGAGCCCCGACTAGCGGGAGTTGGAGAGACCCAGTACTTC

j_call: TRBJ2-5
d_call: TRBD2
clone_size: few
v_call: TRBV20-1
cdr3_aa: CSARRASGSGETQYF
cdr3_nt: TGCAGTGCCAGAAGGGCTAGCGGGAGTGGGGAGACCCAGTACTTC

j_call: TRBJ2-2
d_call: -
clone_size: -
v_call: TRBV3-1
cdr3_aa: CATCLEGLNTGELFF
cdr3_nt: TGTGCCACCTGCCTCGAGGGGCTAAACACCGGGGAGCTGTTTTTT

j_call: TRBJ1-1
d_call: -
clone_size: many
v_call: TRBV7-8
cdr3_aa: CASSLPTGNTEAFF
cdr3_nt: TGTGCCAGCAGCCTTCCGACGGGGAACACTGAAGCTTTCTTT

j_call: TRBJ1-1
d_call: -
clone_size: -
v_call: TRBV20-1
cdr3_aa: CSGGARTEAFF
cdr3_nt: TGCAGTGGCGGGGCGCGCACTGAAGCTTTCTTT

j_call: TRBJ2-1
d_call: TRBD2
clone_size: few
v_call: TRBV7-9
cdr3_aa: CASSARTSGKGNEQFF
cdr3_nt: TGTGCCAGCAGCGCTCGGACTAGCGGGAAGGGGAATGAGCAGTTCTTC